This TCR beta chain was sequenced during a study of PD-1 blockade in classical Hodgkin lymphoma. Study-wide context: Nivolumab was given intravenously to patients at 3 mg/kg every 2 weeks.

Study conclusions and caveats: Possibly reflecting disease activity or prior therapy, repertoire differences have causes that remain undefined.

This CDR3 has 14 residues. The junction had 4 bases not matched to a gene; V was cut back by 6 bases and J by 3 bases. CDR1 is MNHEY, CDR2 SVGAGI, per germline. Measured with immunoSEQ multiplex PCR; TCRdb has only the in-frame clones, and not every one. The table lists 25,000 to 35,000 clones, about two thirds of them singletons. Each patient experienced a relapse that followed autologous stem cell transplantation, and brentuximab vedotin exposure varied. This clone is termed medium-sized. Its antigen is unidentified. The input for sequencing was peripheral blood mononuclear cells (PBMCs), taken before the second cycle of nivolumab. This chain joins TRBV6-5 and TRBJ2-7; 11 nucleotides agree with TRBD2. The TCR sequence derives from a human donor with classical Hodgkin lymphoma. CDR3: CASRTSGVLYEQYF. Written as DNA, the CDR3 is TGTGCCAGCAGGACTAGCGGGGTCCTCTACGAGCAGTACTTC.